A single sample is the source of the 2 T cell receptor beta chains below, sequenced in a study of blood T cells in healthy people across ages. Then a second PCR, running roughly 7 to 11 cycles, was carried out with a sample-barcoded 5' primer and a J-beta primer mix. MiXCR, run by TCRdb on the 5' RACE reads, gives a single entry per CDR3 protein. Among about 900,000 distinct CDR3 sequences listed, around 68% were seen once. Sequencing was performed on blood. All receptors derive from a young man in good health.

Here the CDR3 reads CASSLPQGEVETQYF. For the CDR3, the DNA is TGTGCCAGCAGTCTTCCACAGGGGGAGGTGGAGACCCAGTACTTC. The chain links TRBV7-2 to TRBJ2-5, with 8 bases fitting TRBD1. The CDR3 has 15 amino acids. CDR1 and CDR2 (germline): SGHTA, FQGNSA. J was trimmed by 5 bases and V by 6 bases; bases with no gene match: 11.

The gene calls are TRBV7-9 and TRBJ2-1, with D unclear. The CDR3 totals 15 residues. Trimming pared 1 base from V and 5 bases from J, leaving 12 bases between. Germline assignment: CDR1 SEHNR and CDR2 FQNEAQ (reference sequence). CDR3 DNA sequence: TGTGCCAGCAGCTTAGGAGGCCCTGCTAACAATGAGCAGTTCTTC. This translates into CASSLGGPANNEQFF.